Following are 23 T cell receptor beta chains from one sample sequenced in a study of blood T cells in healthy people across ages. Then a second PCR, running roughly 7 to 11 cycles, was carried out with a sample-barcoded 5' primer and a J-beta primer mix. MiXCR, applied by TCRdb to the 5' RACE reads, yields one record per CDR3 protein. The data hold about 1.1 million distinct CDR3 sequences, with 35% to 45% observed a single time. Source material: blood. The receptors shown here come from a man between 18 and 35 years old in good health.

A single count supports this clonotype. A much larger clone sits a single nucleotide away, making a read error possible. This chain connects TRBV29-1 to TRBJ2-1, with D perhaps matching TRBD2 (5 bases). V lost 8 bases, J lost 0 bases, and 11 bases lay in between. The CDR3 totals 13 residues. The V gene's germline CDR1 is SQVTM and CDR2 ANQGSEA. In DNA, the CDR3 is TGCAGCATTCCGGGGAGCTCCTACAATGAGCAGTTCTTC. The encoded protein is CSIPGSSYNEQFF.

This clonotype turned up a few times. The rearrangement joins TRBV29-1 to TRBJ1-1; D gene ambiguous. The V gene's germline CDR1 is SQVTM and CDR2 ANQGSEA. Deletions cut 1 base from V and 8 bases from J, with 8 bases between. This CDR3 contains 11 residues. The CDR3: CSVEAGNEAFF. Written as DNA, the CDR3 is TGCAGCGTTGAAGCGGGGAACGAAGCTTTCTTT.

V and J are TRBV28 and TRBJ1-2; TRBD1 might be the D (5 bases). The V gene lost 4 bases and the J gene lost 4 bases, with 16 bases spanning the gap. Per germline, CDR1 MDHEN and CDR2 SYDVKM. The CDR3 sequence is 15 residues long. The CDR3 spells CASSSGSGRTYGYTF. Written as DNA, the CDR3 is TGTGCCAGCAGTTCCGGCTCGGGACGGACCTATGGCTACACCTTC.

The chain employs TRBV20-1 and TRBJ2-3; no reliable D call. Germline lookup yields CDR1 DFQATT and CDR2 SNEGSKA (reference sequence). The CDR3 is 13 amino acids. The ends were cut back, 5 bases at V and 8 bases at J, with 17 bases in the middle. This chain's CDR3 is CSASPGSSVTQYF. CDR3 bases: TGCAGTGCTTCTCCGGGCAGTTCGGTTACGCAGTATTTT.

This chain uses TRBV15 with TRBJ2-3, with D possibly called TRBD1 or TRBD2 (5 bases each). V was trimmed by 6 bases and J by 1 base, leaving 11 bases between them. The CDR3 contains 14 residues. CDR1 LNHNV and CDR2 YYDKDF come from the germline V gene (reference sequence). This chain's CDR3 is CATRPQGGTDTQYF. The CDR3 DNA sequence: TGTGCCACCAGGCCTCAGGGAGGCACAGATACGCAGTATTTT.

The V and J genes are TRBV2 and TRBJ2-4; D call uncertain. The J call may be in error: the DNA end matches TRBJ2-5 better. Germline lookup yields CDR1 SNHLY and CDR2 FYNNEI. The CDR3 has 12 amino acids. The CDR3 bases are TGTGCCAGCATGGCGATGAAAGAGACCCAGTACTTC. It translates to CASMAMKETQYF.

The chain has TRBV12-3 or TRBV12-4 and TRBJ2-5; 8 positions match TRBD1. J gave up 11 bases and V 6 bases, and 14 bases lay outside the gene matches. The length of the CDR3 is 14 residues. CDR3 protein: CASRATGGSDEQYF. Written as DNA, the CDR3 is TGTGCCAGCAGGGCCACAGGGGGGTCGGATGAGCAGTACTTC.

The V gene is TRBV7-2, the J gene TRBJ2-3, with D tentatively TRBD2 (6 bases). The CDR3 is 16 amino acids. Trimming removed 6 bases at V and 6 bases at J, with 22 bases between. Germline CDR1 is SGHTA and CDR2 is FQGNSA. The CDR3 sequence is CASRSNGFGAGDTQYF. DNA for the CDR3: TGTGCCAGCAGATCCAACGGGTTTGGAGCGGGTGATACGCAGTATTTT.

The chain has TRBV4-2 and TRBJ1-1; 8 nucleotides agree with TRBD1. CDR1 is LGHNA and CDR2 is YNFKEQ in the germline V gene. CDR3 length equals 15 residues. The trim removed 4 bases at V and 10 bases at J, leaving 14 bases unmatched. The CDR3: CASSPGQAVLSGAFF. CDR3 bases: TGTGCCAGCAGCCCGGGACAGGCGGTATTGAGTGGAGCTTTCTTT.

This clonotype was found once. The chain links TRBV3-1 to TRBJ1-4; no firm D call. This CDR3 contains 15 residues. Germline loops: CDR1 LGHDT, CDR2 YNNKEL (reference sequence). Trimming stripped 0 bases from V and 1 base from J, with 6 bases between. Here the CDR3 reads CASSQESVTNEKLFF. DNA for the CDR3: TGTGCCAGCAGCCAAGAATCGGTAACTAATGAAAAACTGTTTTTT.

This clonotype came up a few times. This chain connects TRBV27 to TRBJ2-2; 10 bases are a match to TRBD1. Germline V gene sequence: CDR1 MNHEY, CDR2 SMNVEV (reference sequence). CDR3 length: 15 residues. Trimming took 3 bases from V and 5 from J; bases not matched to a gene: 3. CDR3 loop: CASSFKGQGTGELFF. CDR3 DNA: TGTGCCAGCAGTTTCAAGGGACAGGGGACCGGGGAGCTGTTTTTT.

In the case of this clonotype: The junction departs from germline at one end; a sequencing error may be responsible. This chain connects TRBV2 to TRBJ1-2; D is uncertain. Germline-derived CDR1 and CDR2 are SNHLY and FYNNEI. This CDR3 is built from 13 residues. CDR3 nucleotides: TGTGCCAGCAGTGAAGGGCGGGCAGGTGGCCACACCTTC. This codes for CASSEGRAGGHTF. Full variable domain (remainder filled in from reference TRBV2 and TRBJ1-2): EPEVTQTPSHQVTQMGQEVILRCVPISNHLYFYWYRQILGQKVEFLVSFYNNEISEKSEIFDDQFSVERPDGSNFTLKIRSTKLEDSAMYFCASSEGRAGGHTFGSGTRLTVV.

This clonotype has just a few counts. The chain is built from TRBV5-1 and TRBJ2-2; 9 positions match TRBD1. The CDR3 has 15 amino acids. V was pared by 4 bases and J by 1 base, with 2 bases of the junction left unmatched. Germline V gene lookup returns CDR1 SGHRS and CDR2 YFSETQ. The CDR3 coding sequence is TGCGCCAGCAGCCCGGGACAGGGGAACACCGGGGAGCTGTTTTTT. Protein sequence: CASSPGQGNTGELFF.

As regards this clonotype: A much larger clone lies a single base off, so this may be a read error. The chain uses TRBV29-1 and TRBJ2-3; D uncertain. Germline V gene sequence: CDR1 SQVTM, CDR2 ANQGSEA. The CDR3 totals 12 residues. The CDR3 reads CSVVEGTDAQYF. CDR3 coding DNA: TGCAGCGTTGTAGAAGGCACAGATGCGCAGTATTTT.

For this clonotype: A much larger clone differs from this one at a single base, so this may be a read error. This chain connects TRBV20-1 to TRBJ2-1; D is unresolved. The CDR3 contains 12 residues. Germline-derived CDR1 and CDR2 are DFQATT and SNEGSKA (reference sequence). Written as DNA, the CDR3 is TGCAGGGCTAGTCCCGGTGCGACTGAGCAGTTCTTC. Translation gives CRASPGATEQFF.

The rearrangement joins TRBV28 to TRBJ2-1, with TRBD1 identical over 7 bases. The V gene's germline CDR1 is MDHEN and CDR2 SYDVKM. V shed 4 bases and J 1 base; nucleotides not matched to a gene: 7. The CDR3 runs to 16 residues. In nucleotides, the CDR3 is TGTGCCAGCAGTTCACACAGGGGAAAATCCTACAATGAGCAGTTCTTC. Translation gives CASSSHRGKSYNEQFF.

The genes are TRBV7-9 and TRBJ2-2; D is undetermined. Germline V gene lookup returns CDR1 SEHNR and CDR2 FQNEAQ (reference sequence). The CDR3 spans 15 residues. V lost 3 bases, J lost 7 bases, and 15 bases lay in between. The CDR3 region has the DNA TGTGCCAGCAGCTTGCAAGCCAGCGATGACGGGGAGCTGTTTTTT. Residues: CASSLQASDDGELFF.

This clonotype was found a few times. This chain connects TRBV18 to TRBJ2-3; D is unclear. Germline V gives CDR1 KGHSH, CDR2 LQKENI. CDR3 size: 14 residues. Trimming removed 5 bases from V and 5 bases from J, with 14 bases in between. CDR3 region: CASSRRIEKDTQYF. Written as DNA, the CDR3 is TGTGCCAGCTCAAGGAGAATTGAAAAAGATACGCAGTATTTT. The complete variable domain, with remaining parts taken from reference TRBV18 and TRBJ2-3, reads NAGVMQNPRHLVRRRGQEARLRCSPMKGHSHVYWYRQLPEEGLKFMVYLQKENIIDESGMPKERFSAEFPKEGPSILRIQQVVRGDSAAYFCASSRRIEKDTQYFGPGTRLTVL.

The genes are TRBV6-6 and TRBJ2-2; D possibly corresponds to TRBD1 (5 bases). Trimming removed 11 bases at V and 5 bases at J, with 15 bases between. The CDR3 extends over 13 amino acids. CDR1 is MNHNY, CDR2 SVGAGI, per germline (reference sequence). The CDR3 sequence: CAVGQGVTGELFF. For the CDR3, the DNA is TGTGCCGTGGGCCAGGGCGTTACCGGGGAGCTGTTTTTT.

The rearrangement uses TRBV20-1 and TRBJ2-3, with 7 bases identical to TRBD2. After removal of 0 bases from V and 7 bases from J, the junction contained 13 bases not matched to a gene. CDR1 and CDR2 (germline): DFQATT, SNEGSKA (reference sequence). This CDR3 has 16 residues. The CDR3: CSAREADGGNMNTQYF. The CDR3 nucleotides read TGCAGTGCTAGAGAAGCCGACGGGGGGAACATGAATACGCAGTATTTT.

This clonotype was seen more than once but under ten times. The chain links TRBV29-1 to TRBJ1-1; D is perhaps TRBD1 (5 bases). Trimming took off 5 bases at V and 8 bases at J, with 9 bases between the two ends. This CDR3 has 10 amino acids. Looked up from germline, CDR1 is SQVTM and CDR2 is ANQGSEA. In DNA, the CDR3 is TGCAGCGTTAACTGGGGGGAAGCTTTCTTT. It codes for CSVNWGEAFF.

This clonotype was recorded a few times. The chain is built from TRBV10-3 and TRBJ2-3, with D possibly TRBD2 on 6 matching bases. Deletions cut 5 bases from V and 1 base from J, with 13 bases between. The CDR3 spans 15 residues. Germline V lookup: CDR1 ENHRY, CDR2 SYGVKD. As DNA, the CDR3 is TGTGCCATCAGTACGTGGAGGGTGGGCACAGATACGCAGTATTTT. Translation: CAISTWRVGTDTQYF.

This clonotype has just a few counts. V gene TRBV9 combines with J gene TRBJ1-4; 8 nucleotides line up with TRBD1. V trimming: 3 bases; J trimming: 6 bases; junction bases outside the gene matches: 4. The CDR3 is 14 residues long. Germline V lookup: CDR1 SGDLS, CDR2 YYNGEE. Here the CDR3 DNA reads TGTGCCAGCAGCGCCGGGACAGGATATGAAAAACTGTTTTTT. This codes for CASSAGTGYEKLFF.